The 18 T cell receptor beta chains reported below all come from one sample, sequenced in a study of T cells in Graves' hyperthyroidism and ophthalmopathy (dated by TCRdb to between 2019 and 2020). To prepare the library, multiplex PCR was applied. Data came from an Illumina HiSeq 2000. The TCR beta CDR3 regions were amplified from the RNA transcripts. The first round of RT-PCR for the TCR CDR3 was performed with the HTBI primer set and the Qiagen OneStep RT-PCR kit. TCRdb reprocessed the public reads (quality trimming at Q25 with fastp, clone calling with MiXCR) and kept in-frame beta chains. Each CDR3 protein gets just one entry, which takes the most common genes and DNA from the rows behind it. Present in this sample are around 700,000 distinct CDR3 sequences, about 19% of which were seen just once. The ten biggest clones cover roughly 17% of the sample. Sequenced: blood. These receptor sequences come from a woman in her 50s with Graves' hyperthyroidism that later progressed to Graves' ophthalmopathy.

There are a few counts of this clonotype. A much larger clone differs from this one at a single base, so this may be a read error. V gene TRBV7-9 combines with J gene TRBJ2-1, with 9 bases matching TRBD1. The V gene's germline CDR1 is SEHNR and CDR2 FQNEAQ (reference sequence). The CDR3 runs to 14 residues. With 4 bases clipped from V and 8 bases from J, the junction kept 6 bases outside the gene matches. The CDR3 spells CASSSGGQGDEQFF. The CDR3 nucleotides read TGTGCCAGCAGCTCAGGGGGACAGGGCGATGAGCAGTTCTTC.

This clonotype was counted a few times. This chain links TRBV20-1 with TRBJ1-2, with D unclear. CDR3 length: 12 amino acids. The germline V gene has CDR1 DFQATT and CDR2 SNEGSKA (reference sequence). V lost 5 bases to trimming and J lost 1 base, with 8 bases between them. CDR3 coding DNA: TGCAGTGCTCCGGAGGTTAACTATGGCTACACCTTC. Protein sequence: CSAPEVNYGYTF.

This clonotype appeared many times. The chain joins TRBV7-9 to TRBJ1-2; D is unresolved. The CDR3 is 16 amino acids. V lost 7 bases to trimming and J lost 7 bases, with 25 bases between them. Germline CDR1 is SEHNR and CDR2 is FQNEAQ (reference sequence). The CDR3 DNA reads TGTGCCAGCACCCACGCCCTATTTCCGTCCCAAGGTGGCTACACCTTC. Amino acids: CASTHALFPSQGGYTF.

In this sample, this clonotype turned up a few times. The chain recombines TRBV6-5 with TRBJ2-5; perhaps TRBD2 as D (7 bases). The CDR3 covers 15 residues. CDR1 is MNHEY and CDR2 is SVGAGI in the germline V gene. V lost 2 bases and J 2 bases, leaving 12 bases between the germline ends. The CDR3 region has the DNA TGTGCCAGCAGTTACACGGGGGGCTCGCAAGAGACCCAGTACTTC. As protein: CASSYTGGSQETQYF.

The rearrangement links TRBV10-3 to TRBJ2-1, with 16 bases fitting TRBD2. V was clipped by 0 bases and J by 9 bases; unmatched bases: 5. The CDR3 length is 17 residues. CDR1 is ENHRY and CDR2 is SYGVKD in the germline V gene. CDR3 nucleotides: TGTGCCATCAGTGAGTCTGGGACTAGCGGGGGGGCCCCTGAGCAGTTCTTC. Encoded protein: CAISESGTSGGAPEQFF.

This clonotype was counted between two and nine times. This sequence joins TRBV6-5 and TRBJ1-1, with D uncertain. V was trimmed by 0 bases and J by 3 bases, leaving 5 bases between them. The CDR3 runs to 13 residues. The germline V gene has CDR1 MNHEY and CDR2 SVGAGI. CDR3 sequence: CASSYSPDTEAFF. CDR3 in DNA: TGTGCCAGCAGTTACTCCCCAGACACTGAAGCTTTCTTT.

This clonotype was recorded many times. The rearrangement uses TRBV20-1 and TRBJ1-1, with D maybe TRBD1 (5 bases). The CDR3 contains 15 residues. V was cut by 5 bases and J by 1 base, with 17 bases left in between. Germline V gene sequence: CDR1 DFQATT, CDR2 SNEGSKA (reference sequence). This CDR3 reads CSARGREGTNTEAFF. CDR3 coding DNA: TGCAGTGCTCGAGGCAGGGAGGGGACGAACACTGAAGCTTTCTTT.

This clonotype was counted ten times or more. This sequence joins TRBV7-8 and TRBJ2-7; TRBD2 might be the D (5 bases). Germline values: CDR1 SGHVS, CDR2 FQNEAQ. This CDR3 is built from 14 residues. Between the trimmed V and J ends, which lost 2 bases and 4 bases, there was a span of 12 bases. CDR3 nucleotide sequence: TGTGCCAGCAGCTTACAAGCGGCCGTTTACGAGCAGTACTTC. It yields the protein CASSLQAAVYEQYF. The full variable domain, completed using reference TRBV7-8 and TRBJ2-7, is GAGVSQSPRYKVAKRGQDVALRCDPISGHVSLFWYQQALGQGPEFLTYFQNEAQLDKSGLPSDRFFAERPEGSVSTLKIQRTQQEDSAVYLCASSLQAAVYEQYFGPGTRLTVT.

The rearrangement links TRBV29-1 to TRBJ2-1; 8 nucleotides match TRBD1. Germline lookup yields CDR1 SQVTM and CDR2 ANQGSEA. The CDR3 is 18 residues long. V was pared by 2 bases and J by 5 bases, with 17 bases of the junction left unmatched. CDR3 nucleotide sequence: TGCAGCGTTGAACCACCCGATGCCGACAGGGGACCCGACAATGAGCAGTTCTTC. Protein sequence: CSVEPPDADRGPDNEQFF.

The chain recombines TRBV15 with TRBJ1-5; tentative D call: TRBD1 (5 bases). The CDR3 has 16 amino acids. Germline CDR1 LNHNV, CDR2 YYDKDF (reference sequence). V lost 0 bases to trimming and J lost 7 bases, with 16 bases between them. The CDR3 is CATSRDRSRRGQPQHF. CDR3 sequence (DNA): TGTGCCACCAGCAGAGATCGGTCCAGGAGGGGCCAGCCCCAGCATTTT.

This clonotype has ten or more counts. The J gene is TRBJ1-1, the V gene TRBV27; D is undetermined. The V end was cut by 8 bases, the J end by 1 base, with 14 bases between. Per the germline V gene, CDR1 is MNHEY and CDR2 is SMNVEV (reference sequence). The length of the CDR3 is 14 residues. CDR3 sequence reads: CASADDTRNTEAFF. DNA of the CDR3: TGTGCCAGCGCAGATGACACTAGGAACACTGAAGCTTTCTTT.

Details on this clonotype: The junction departs from germline at one end; a sequencing error may be responsible. This chain links TRBV2 with TRBJ2-5; 7 nucleotides match TRBD2. Germline CDR1 and CDR2: SNHLY and FYNNEI. The CDR3 is made up of 11 amino acids. This CDR3 reads CASSEPSGLDF. The CDR3 bases are TGTGCCAGCAGTGAGCCTAGCGGCCTGGACTTC.

This clonotype was counted between two and nine times. This chain links TRBV7-9 with TRBJ1-2, with a possible D match to TRBD1 (5 bases). Between the trimmed V and J ends, which lost 1 base and 4 bases, there was a span of 10 bases. The CDR3 spans 14 residues. The V gene's germline CDR1 is SEHNR and CDR2 FQNEAQ (reference sequence). The CDR3 sequence: CASSLGGSGYGYTF. The DNA for the CDR3 is TGTGCCAGCAGCTTAGGGGGCTCAGGCTATGGCTACACCTTC.

V gene TRBV20-1 combines with J gene TRBJ1-4, with TRBD1 matching 7 bases. The germline V gene encodes CDR1 DFQATT and CDR2 SNEGSKA (reference sequence). This CDR3 comprises 14 residues. After removal of 1 base from V and 7 bases from J, the junction contained 6 bases not matched to a gene. CDR3: CSARASGGGEKLFF. CDR3 nucleotide sequence: TGCAGTGCTAGAGCCTCAGGGGGAGGTGAAAAACTGTTTTTT.

This clonotype was counted ten times or more. This chain links TRBV11-2 with TRBJ2-1, with 9 bases that match TRBD1. The CDR3 sequence is 18 residues long. Per germline, CDR1 SGHAT and CDR2 FQNNGV. After removal of 3 bases from V and 8 bases from J, the junction contained 17 bases not matched to a gene. As DNA, the CDR3 is TGTGCCAGCAGCTTCCTCAGACTCGGGACAGGGAGGGCGGATGAGCAGTTCTTC. Translating gives CASSFLRLGTGRADEQFF.

At least ten counts were recorded for this clonotype. The rearrangement uses TRBV5-1 and TRBJ2-4; D may correspond to TRBD1 or TRBD2 (5 bases each). The V end lost 0 bases, the J end lost 9 bases, and 10 bases lay between the germline ends. This CDR3 is built from 13 residues. In germline, CDR1 is SGHRS, CDR2 YFSETQ. Here the CDR3 reads CASSLGSGSIQYF. In DNA form, the CDR3 reads TGCGCCAGCAGCTTGGGGTCAGGGAGCATTCAGTACTTC.

The V and J genes are TRBV7-2 and TRBJ2-3; D is ambiguous. Germline lookup yields CDR1 SGHTA and CDR2 FQGNSA. Trimming pared 1 base from V and 4 bases from J, leaving 6 bases between. The length of the CDR3 is 13 residues. The chain's CDR3 is CASSLVRPDTQYF. The CDR3 region has the DNA TGTGCCAGCAGCTTAGTTCGGCCAGATACGCAGTATTTT.

V and J are TRBV5-1 and TRBJ1-6; 7 bases match TRBD1. CDR1 and CDR2 from the germline V gene are SGHRS and YFSETQ. The length of the CDR3 is 17 residues. The junction had 8 bases not matched to a gene; V was cut back by 5 bases and J by 0 bases. CDR3 loop: CASRSDRTSSYNSPLHF. The DNA for the CDR3 is TGCGCCAGCAGGTCGGACAGGACGAGCTCCTATAATTCACCCCTCCACTTT. Full variable domain (remainder filled in from reference TRBV5-1 and TRBJ1-6): KAGVTQTPRYLIKTRGQQVTLSCSPISGHRSVSWYQQTPGQGLQFLFEYFSETQRNKGNFPGRFSGRQFSNSRSEMNVSTLELGDSALYLCASRSDRTSSYNSPLHFGNGTRLTVT.